This TCR beta chain was identified during a study of OX40 agonist ivuxolimab in advanced cancers. Study-wide background: In this cohort, patients received ivuxolimab, an agonistic anti-OX40 (CD134) antibody. Partial responses occurred in three patients (one hepatocellular carcinoma, two cutaneous melanoma).

The germline gives CDR1 SEHNR, CDR2 FQNEAQ (reference sequence). V lost 5 bases to trimming and J lost 0 bases, with 16 bases between them. The CDR3 extends over 17 amino acids. Study-level results: Patients with a partial response at 0.1-3.0 mg/kg had among the lowest clonal expansion.

Libraries were prepared by immunoSEQ multiplex PCR; TCRdb keeps only in-frame clonotypes and omits some of them. The data show about 72,000 clones, roughly 90% seen once. Regarding this clone: The antigen remains unidentified.

The material was CD4+ or CD8+ T cells sorted from blood, obtained in a trial of the OX40 agonist ivuxolimab. The clonotype originates from an adult with an advanced solid tumor such as melanoma, head and neck, liver or kidney cancer. The chain carries TRBV7-9 and TRBJ2-2; perhaps TRBD2 as D (5 bases). The CDR3 region has the DNA TGTGCCAGCAGCCCGCCCCGGGGTAGCCCGAACACCGGGGAGCTGTTTTTT. Its translation is CASSPPRGSPNTGELFF.